The clone carrying this T cell receptor beta chain showed up just a few times. This sample was included in a study of T cells in Graves' hyperthyroidism and ophthalmopathy. Trimming pared 3 bases from V and 0 bases from J, leaving 10 bases between. The CDR3 consists of 15 residues. From germline, CDR1 is SGHDT and CDR2 YYEEEE. Amplification yielded TCR beta CDR3 regions, with RNA transcripts as the source. First-round RT-PCR of the TCR CDR3 relied on the HTBI primer set. TCRdb recomputed calls from the multiplex PCR reads with MiXCR, one row per CDR3 protein. This table has approximately 620,000 distinct CDR3 sequences, around 13% appearing once.

This sequence was found in a woman between 25 and 40 years old with Graves' hyperthyroidism that later progressed to Graves' ophthalmopathy. The chain has TRBV5-6 and TRBJ1-5; maybe TRBD1 (5 bases). The sample taken for sequencing was blood. The CDR3 sequence is CASSYGQYSNQPQHF. CDR3 in DNA: TGTGCCAGCAGCTATGGACAATATAGCAATCAGCCCCAGCATTTT.